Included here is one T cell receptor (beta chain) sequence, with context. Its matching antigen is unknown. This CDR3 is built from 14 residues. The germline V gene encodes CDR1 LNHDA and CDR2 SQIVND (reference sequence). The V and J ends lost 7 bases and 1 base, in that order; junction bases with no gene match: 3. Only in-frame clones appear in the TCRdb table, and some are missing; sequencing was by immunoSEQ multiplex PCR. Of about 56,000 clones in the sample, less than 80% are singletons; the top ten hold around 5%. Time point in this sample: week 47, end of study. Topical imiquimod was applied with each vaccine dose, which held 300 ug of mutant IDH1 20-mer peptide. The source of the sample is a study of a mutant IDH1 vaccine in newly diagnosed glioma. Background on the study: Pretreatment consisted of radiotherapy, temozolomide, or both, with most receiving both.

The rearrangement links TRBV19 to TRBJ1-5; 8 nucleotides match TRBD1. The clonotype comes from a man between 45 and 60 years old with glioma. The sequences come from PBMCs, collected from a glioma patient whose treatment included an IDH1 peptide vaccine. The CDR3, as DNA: TGTGCCAGTACCGGGACAGGAAGCAATCAGCCCCAGCATTTT. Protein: CASTGTGSNQPQHF.